These 17 T cell receptor beta chains came from one sample sequenced in a study of blood T cells in healthy people across ages. For the second PCR, which ran for about 7 to 11 cycles, a sample-barcoded 5' primer and a J-beta primer mix were used. TCRdb re-called the 5' RACE reads with MiXCR, one entry per CDR3 protein. Here the sample spans about 650,000 distinct CDR3 sequences, 52% being singletons. The material sequenced was blood. All receptors come from an elderly woman in good health.

The chain links TRBV4-3 to TRBJ2-7; the D call may be TRBD1 or TRBD2 (5 bases each). The CDR3 covers 16 residues. V dropped 0 bases and J dropped 0 bases, with 12 bases sitting between them. CDR1 is LGHNA and CDR2 is YSLEER in the germline V gene. The CDR3 DNA follows: TGCGCCAGCAGCCAAGAAATCGAGGGGACCTCCTACGAGCAGTACTTC. This encodes CASSQEIEGTSYEQYF.

As for this clonotype: This may arise from a read error, as a much more abundant clone is one base away. The rearrangement links TRBV5-1 to TRBJ2-5; maybe TRBD1 (7 bases). CDR1 and CDR2 from the germline V gene are SGHRS and YFSETQ. Trimming took off 3 bases at V and 2 bases at J, with 11 bases between the two ends. The CDR3 extends over 14 amino acids. The CDR3: CASSWRGQQETQYF. DNA of the CDR3: TGCGCCAGCAGCTGGAGGGGACAGCAAGAGACCCAGTACTTC.

V and J are TRBV4-1 and TRBJ2-4; D unclear. The end of the DNA fits TRBJ2-5 better, so the J call may be wrong. In germline, CDR1 is MGHRA, CDR2 YSYEKL. CDR3 size: 13 residues. CDR3 sequence: CASSQAWLETQYF. In DNA form, the CDR3 reads TGCGCCAGCAGCCAAGCCTGGCTAGAGACCCAGTACTTC.

This clonotype has at least ten counts. This chain uses TRBV5-1 with TRBJ1-1; D possibly corresponds to TRBD1 (5 bases). The germline gives CDR1 SGHRS, CDR2 YFSETQ. This CDR3 has 14 residues. V was clipped by 4 bases and J by 5 bases, with 15 bases between them. The chain's CDR3 is CASSKGVTGTEAFF. CDR3 coding DNA: TGCGCCAGCAGCAAAGGGGTCACTGGGACTGAAGCTTTCTTT. The variable domain in full, completed from reference TRBV5-1 and TRBJ1-1, reads KAGVTQTPRYLIKTRGQQVTLSCSPISGHRSVSWYQQTPGQGLQFLFEYFSETQRNKGNFPGRFSGRQFSNSRSEMNVSTLELGDSALYLCASSKGVTGTEAFFGQGTRLTVV.

About this clonotype: A much larger clone lies one base from this, so it may be a read error. J is TRBJ2-5 and V is TRBV9; 8 bases match TRBD2. This CDR3 region has 14 residues. Germline V CDR1 and CDR2: SGDLS, YYNGEE. The V gene end was trimmed by 2 bases and the J gene end by 11 bases; junction bases not matched to a gene: 11. The DNA of the CDR3 is TGTGCCAGCAGCGTGTCGGGGGGGAACAATGAGCAGTACTTC. Its protein is CASSVSGGNNEQYF. Full variable domain (missing parts from reference TRBV9 and TRBJ2-5): DSGVTQTPKHLITATGQRVTLRCSPRSGDLSVYWYQQSLDQGLQFLIQYYNGEERAKGNILERFSAQQFPDLHSELNLSSLELGDSALYFCASSVSGGNNEQYFGPGTRLLVL.

This clonotype was found once. The CDR3 is CSATGQAGTDTQYF. For the CDR3, the DNA is TGCAGTGCTACTGGACAGGCGGGCACAGATACGCAGTATTTT. This chain connects TRBV20-1 to TRBJ2-3, with 7 bases aligning to TRBD1. CDR3 size: 14 residues. The ends lost 4 bases at V and 1 base at J; junction bases unmatched: 5. Per germline, CDR1 DFQATT and CDR2 SNEGSKA (reference sequence).

CDR3 region: CASSPRVTEAFF. The CDR3 DNA reads TGTGCCAGCAGTCCCAGGGTCACTGAAGCTTTCTTT. The chain has TRBV28 and TRBJ1-1; D might be TRBD1 (5 bases). The V gene lost 5 bases and the J gene lost 4 bases, with 8 bases spanning the gap. There are 12 residues in the CDR3. Germline V gives CDR1 MDHEN, CDR2 SYDVKM.

This chain joins TRBV20-1 and TRBJ1-2; TRBD1 is a possible D gene (5 bases). V lost 6 bases and J lost 4, with 15 bases in between. In germline, CDR1 is DFQATT, CDR2 SNEGSKA (reference sequence). CDR3 length: 13 residues. The CDR3 spells CSAEGQGPYGYTF. The CDR3 DNA sequence: TGCAGTGCCGAAGGGCAGGGACCCTATGGCTACACCTTC.

About this clonotype itself: This may come from a read error, since a much larger clone is one base off. This CDR3 reads CASREWTGGSYGQYF. CDR3 nucleotide sequence: TGTGCCAGCAGGGAATGGACAGGGGGCTCCTACGGGCAGTACTTC. The chain carries TRBV27 and TRBJ2-7; 11 bases match TRBD1. Germline V gives CDR1 MNHEY, CDR2 SMNVEV (reference sequence). This CDR3 has 15 residues.

The chain combines TRBV2 with TRBJ2-2, with 7 bases that match TRBD1. With 2 bases clipped from V and 2 bases from J, the junction kept 2 bases outside the gene matches. Germline V gene data show CDR1 as SNHLY and CDR2 as FYNNEI. The CDR3 loop spans 15 amino acids. As DNA, the CDR3 is TGTGCCAGCAGTGAAAGACAGGGAAACACCGGGGAGCTGTTTTTT. Protein product: CASSERQGNTGELFF. Using reference TRBV2 and TRBJ2-2 for the parts outside the CDR3, the full variable domain is EPEVTQTPSHQVTQMGQEVILRCVPISNHLYFYWYRQILGQKVEFLVSFYNNEISEKSEIFDDQFSVERPDGSNFTLKIRSTKLEDSAMYFCASSERQGNTGELFFGEGSRLTVL.

This clonotype has more than one count but fewer than ten. In nucleotides, the CDR3 is TGCGCCAGCAGCTCCGCTCAGGAGCAAGATACGCAGTATTTT. Translating gives CASSSAQEQDTQYF. The gene calls are TRBV5-1 and TRBJ2-3; D gene ambiguous. Trimming took off 3 bases at V and 5 bases at J, with 13 bases between the two ends. The germline gives CDR1 SGHRS, CDR2 YFSETQ. This CDR3 has 14 residues.

This clonotype showed up many times. The gene calls are TRBV2 and TRBJ2-3, with a weak D call TRBD2 (6 bases). Germline V gene sequence: CDR1 SNHLY, CDR2 FYNNEI. Trimming left V 4 bases short and J 0 bases short, with 20 bases between. CDR3 length equals 18 residues. DNA for the CDR3: TGTGCCAGCAGTGCCCGGTCCCCTAGGAGCGGGAGCACAGATACGCAGTATTTT. This sequence encodes CASSARSPRSGSTDTQYF.

This clonotype came up a few times. The chain is built from TRBV5-1 and TRBJ2-4; TRBD2 is a possible D gene (6 bases). Germline CDR1 is SGHRS and CDR2 is YFSETQ. The CDR3 spans 16 residues. Trimming removed 0 bases at V and 3 bases at J, with 13 bases between. CDR3 sequence: CASSLGPAGFKNIQYF. The CDR3 DNA is TGCGCCAGCAGCTTGGGCCCAGCGGGTTTCAAAAACATTCAGTACTTC.

This clonotype was counted many times. The rearrangement uses TRBV27 and TRBJ2-1, with 11 bases that match TRBD2. V lost 8 bases to trimming and J lost 7 bases; unmatched junction nucleotides: 7. Per germline, CDR1 MNHEY and CDR2 SMNVEV (reference sequence). The CDR3 contains 14 residues. The CDR3 DNA is TGTGCCAGCCAATATAGGACTAGCGGGAATGAGCAGTTCTTC. The encoded protein is CASQYRTSGNEQFF.

The V gene is TRBV29-1, the J gene TRBJ2-2; no firm D call. There are 13 residues in the CDR3. CDR1 and CDR2 (germline): SQVTM, ANQGSEA. The V and J ends lost 7 bases and 3 bases respectively, with 12 bases between them. The CDR3 DNA sequence: TGCAGCGGGGCTTGGCGTGACACCGGGGAGCTGTTTTTT. This sequence encodes CSGAWRDTGELFF.

This clonotype was detected ten times or more. A much larger clone lies a single base off, so this may be a read error. V is TRBV6-5 and J is TRBJ2-5; 8 bases align to TRBD2. CDR3 length: 17 residues. The V segment lost 6 bases and the J segment 11 bases; nucleotides outside the gene matches: 23. CDR1 is MNHEY, CDR2 SVGAGI, per germline. The CDR3 is CASRYRAGAVVGNEQYF. The CDR3 DNA is TGTGCCAGCAGGTATAGAGCGGGAGCGGTGGTAGGCAATGAGCAGTACTTC.

Many counts were recorded for this clonotype. Here the CDR3 DNA reads TGTGCCAGCACTTCTCGACAGACCTACGACAATGAGCAGTTCTTC. Amino acid sequence: CASTSRQTYDNEQFF. The rearrangement links TRBV12-3 or TRBV12-4 to TRBJ2-1; the D gene is possibly TRBD1 (5 bases). Trimming took off 7 bases at V and 5 bases at J, with 18 bases between the two ends. The CDR3 is 15 amino acids.